One and the same sample provided the 28 T cell receptor beta chains below, sequenced in a study of OX40 agonist ivuxolimab in advanced cancers. Libraries were prepared by immunoSEQ multiplex PCR; TCRdb keeps only in-frame clonotypes and omits some of them. The sample consists of some 77,000 clones, 88% of them appearing once. This sample comprised CD4+ or CD8+ T cells sorted from blood, obtained in a trial of the OX40 agonist ivuxolimab. The receptors originated from an adult with an advanced solid tumor such as melanoma, head and neck, liver or kidney cancer.

This chain uses TRBV5-8 with TRBJ1-5, with D possibly matching TRBD1 (6 bases). The CDR3 contains 14 residues. Trimming stripped 4 bases from V and 4 bases from J, with 12 bases between. The germline V gene has CDR1 SGHTS and CDR2 YDEGEE. The CDR3 region is CASSLTGFNQPQHF. For the CDR3, the DNA is TGTGCCAGCAGCCTAACAGGGTTTAATCAGCCCCAGCATTTT.

V and J are TRBV30 and TRBJ2-3; 14 nucleotides line up with TRBD2. J lost 6 bases, V lost 0 bases, and 5 bases had no gene match. This CDR3 is built from 16 residues. In germline, CDR1 is GTSNPN, CDR2 SVGIG (reference sequence). As DNA, the CDR3 is TGTGCCTGGAGTGTAAGACTAGCGGGAGGGCGGGATACGCAGTATTTT. It encodes CAWSVRLAGGRDTQYF.

This chain connects TRBV2 to TRBJ1-2, with 9 bases aligning to TRBD1. V lost 7 bases and J lost 0; bases outside the gene matches: 3. Per the germline V gene, CDR1 is SNHLY and CDR2 is FYNNEI. The CDR3 contains 14 residues. DNA of the CDR3: TGTGCCAGCAATGGACAGGGGACTAACTATGGCTACACCTTC. It codes for CASNGQGTNYGYTF. The full variable domain, with the rest looked up from reference TRBV2 and TRBJ1-2, is EPEVTQTPSHQVTQMGQEVILRCVPISNHLYFYWYRQILGQKVEFLVSFYNNEISEKSEIFDDQFSVERPDGSNFTLKIRSTKLEDSAMYFCASNGQGTNYGYTFGSGTRLTVV.

The chain carries TRBV5-1 and TRBJ1-4; D gene uncertain. V lost 0 bases, J lost 0 bases, and 12 bases lay in between. This CDR3 region has 17 residues. Germline values: CDR1 SGHRS, CDR2 YFSETQ. The CDR3 is CASSLALQTATNEKLFF. The CDR3 DNA reads as TGCGCCAGCAGCTTGGCCCTACAAACGGCAACTAATGAAAAACTGTTTTTT.

For this clone: At one boundary the junction diverges from the germline segment, which might be a read error. In DNA, the CDR3 is TGCAGCGCCAACGGACTAGCGGGAGGCCGGTACCAAGAGGCCCAGTACTTC. It specifies CSANGLAGGRYQEAQYF. This chain uses TRBV29-1 with TRBJ2-5, with TRBD2 identical over 14 bases. The CDR3 consists of 17 residues. Germline assignment: CDR1 SQVTM and CDR2 ANQGSEA.

The chain combines TRBV7-2 with TRBJ1-1; D gene unclear. The germline CDR1 and CDR2 sequences are SGHTA and FQGNSA. This CDR3 contains 13 residues. V lost 4 bases and J 2 bases, leaving 8 bases between the germline ends. Here the CDR3 reads CASSYSRNTEAFF. As DNA, the CDR3 is TGTGCCAGCAGCTACAGCAGAAACACTGAAGCTTTCTTT.

As regards this clone: One base away lies a much larger clone, so this may be a sequencing read error. This chain links TRBV9 with TRBJ2-3; D gene uncertain. Trimming shortened V by 4 bases and J by 0 bases, and 3 bases separated the two germline ends. The CDR3 runs 12 residues. Germline CDR1 reads SGDLS; CDR2 reads YYNGEE. The CDR3 DNA reads TGTGCCAGCAGCCCTAGCACAGATACGCAGTATTTT. Its translation is CASSPSTDTQYF. The whole variable domain, remainder taken from reference TRBV9 and TRBJ2-3, is DSGVTQTPKHLITATGQRVTLRCSPRSGDLSVYWYQQSLDQGLQFLIQYYNGEERAKGNILERFSAQQFPDLHSELNLSSLELGDSALYFCASSPSTDTQYFGPGTRLTVL.

This clone was counted between two and nine times. The chain recombines TRBV30 with TRBJ2-7, with 9 positions matching TRBD1. This CDR3 is built from 17 residues. Per the germline V gene, CDR1 is GTSNPN and CDR2 is SVGIG (reference sequence). J lost 0 bases, V lost 3 bases, and 12 bases had no gene match. As DNA, the CDR3 is TGTGCCTGGAGCCCCTCTTGGGGGACAGGGCCCTCCTACGAGCAGTACTTC. Residues: CAWSPSWGTGPSYEQYF.

This clone was detected a few times. The V gene is TRBV18, the J gene TRBJ2-1; unclear D gene. The V end was cut by 2 bases, the J end by 0 bases, with 11 bases between. Germline CDR1 KGHSH, CDR2 LQKENI. This CDR3 has 16 residues. The CDR3, as DNA: TGTGCCAGCTCACCAGGAGAACACAGCTCCTACAATGAGCAGTTCTTC. Translated, it gives CASSPGEHSSYNEQFF. Full variable domain (outside the CDR3, taken from reference TRBV18 and TRBJ2-1): NAGVMQNPRHLVRRRGQEARLRCSPMKGHSHVYWYRQLPEEGLKFMVYLQKENIIDESGMPKERFSAEFPKEGPSILRIQQVVRGDSAAYFCASSPGEHSSYNEQFFGPGTRLTVL.

This chain joins TRBV19 and TRBJ2-7; D is undetermined. In germline, CDR1 is LNHDA, CDR2 SQIVND (reference sequence). The V end lost 5 bases, the J end lost 3 bases, and 11 bases lay between the germline ends. The CDR3 is made up of 13 amino acids. CDR3 in DNA: TGTGCCAGTAGTGAGGAAACCGTCTACGAGCAGTACTTC. This translates into CASSEETVYEQYF.

This clone has only one observation. The gene calls are TRBV2 and TRBJ2-5, with D unresolved. CDR1 is SNHLY and CDR2 is FYNNEI in the germline V gene. V was cut by 3 bases and J by 1 base, with 6 bases left in between. The CDR3 runs to 13 residues. The CDR3 nucleotides read TGTGCCAGCAGTGAGTCCGTCCAAGAGACCCAGTACTTC. Residues: CASSESVQETQYF.

V is TRBV18 and J is TRBJ2-3, with 9 bases that match TRBD2. Unmatched junction bases numbered 11, after V lost 4 bases and J lost 0 bases. The CDR3 spans 18 residues. In germline, CDR1 is KGHSH, CDR2 LQKENI. Here the CDR3 DNA reads TGTGCCAGCTCACGGGACGCGCCTAGCGGGACAAGCACAGATACGCAGTATTTT. It codes for CASSRDAPSGTSTDTQYF. Full variable domain (rest looked up from reference TRBV18 and TRBJ2-3): NAGVMQNPRHLVRRRGQEARLRCSPMKGHSHVYWYRQLPEEGLKFMVYLQKENIIDESGMPKERFSAEFPKEGPSILRIQQVVRGDSAAYFCASSRDAPSGTSTDTQYFGPGTRLTVL.

The J gene is TRBJ1-4, the V gene TRBV12-5, with 7 bases lining up with TRBD1. J gave up 8 bases and V 5 bases, and 14 bases lay outside the gene matches. This CDR3 has 16 amino acids. Per germline, CDR1 LGHNT and CDR2 FRNRAP. CDR3 protein: CASGPKKEGAGEKLFF. Here the CDR3 DNA reads TGTGCTAGTGGTCCCAAAAAGGAGGGGGCTGGAGAAAAACTGTTTTTT.

The chain employs TRBV6-5 and TRBJ1-5, with no clear D. The CDR3 sequence is 15 residues long. V lost 5 bases to trimming and J lost 0 bases, with 11 bases between them. Germline CDR1 is MNHEY and CDR2 is SVGAGI. DNA for the CDR3: TGTGCCAGCAGTCCCGGGTTGTCTAGCAATCAGCCCCAGCATTTT. Translated, it gives CASSPGLSSNQPQHF.

The chain employs TRBV19 and TRBJ2-1, with D perhaps TRBD2 (6 bases). The germline V gene encodes CDR1 LNHDA and CDR2 SQIVND (reference sequence). Trimming pared 4 bases from V and 8 bases from J, leaving 18 bases between. This CDR3 has 15 amino acids. The CDR3 DNA follows: TGTGCCAGTAGTAGGGGACCCTGGGAGGTATATGAGCAGTTCTTC. As protein: CASSRGPWEVYEQFF.

V is TRBV18 and J is TRBJ1-2; no clear D gene. V lost 3 bases to trimming and J lost 2 bases, with 13 bases between them. CDR3 size: 15 residues. Looked up from germline, CDR1 is KGHSH and CDR2 is LQKENI. CDR3 region: CASSPDSSANYGYTF. CDR3 in DNA: TGTGCCAGCTCACCGGACTCTTCCGCCAACTATGGCTACACCTTC.

The chain links TRBV11-3 to TRBJ2-3, with D perhaps matching TRBD1 (6 bases). Trimming pared 7 bases from V and 1 base from J, leaving 12 bases between. CDR1 and CDR2 from the germline V gene are SGHNT and YENEEA. The CDR3 has 14 amino acids. CDR3 DNA: TGTGCCAGCACCGAGGGGGACGGCACAGATACGCAGTATTTT. Translation gives CASTEGDGTDTQYF.

The chain links TRBV6-1 to TRBJ1-5; D is perhaps TRBD1 (6 bases). Germline values: CDR1 MNHNS, CDR2 SASEGT. V gave up 3 bases and J gave up 5 bases, with 11 bases separating them. The CDR3 is 14 residues long. This CDR3 is CASSETGAHQPQHF. In DNA, the CDR3 is TGTGCCAGCAGTGAGACGGGGGCGCATCAGCCCCAGCATTTT.

This chain links TRBV28 with TRBJ2-1; 9 bases align to TRBD2. The germline gives CDR1 MDHEN, CDR2 SYDVKM. The CDR3 contains 15 residues. Trimming at V came to 7 bases and at J to 10 bases, leaving 14 bases not matched to a gene. Written as DNA, the CDR3 is TGTGCCAGCAATAGTTTTAGCGGGGGAAGTGAGGAGCAGTTCTTC. Amino acids: CASNSFSGGSEEQFF.

The CDR3: CASSWGQTIGPATNEKLFF. The DNA for the CDR3 is TGTGCCAGCAGCTGGGGGCAGACCATAGGCCCTGCAACTAATGAAAAACTGTTTTTT. V and J are TRBV11-2 and TRBJ1-4, with D possibly matching TRBD1 (6 bases). The CDR3 is 19 amino acids. The germline V and J ends were trimmed by 4 bases and 0 bases, with 21 bases remaining between them. Germline V gives CDR1 SGHAT, CDR2 FQNNGV.

The chain's CDR3 is CASSYNYRAGANVLTF. In nucleotides, the CDR3 is TGTGCCAGCAGTTACAATTACAGAGCTGGGGCCAACGTCCTGACTTTC. The V gene is TRBV6-5, the J gene TRBJ2-6; no definite D call. Trimming pared 2 bases from V and 2 bases from J, leaving 10 bases between. This CDR3 region has 16 residues. From germline, CDR1 is MNHEY and CDR2 SVGAGI.

The chain recombines TRBV11-2 with TRBJ2-5; the D is unclear. CDR3 length equals 13 residues. Germline V gene lookup returns CDR1 SGHAT and CDR2 FQNNGV. The germline V and J ends were trimmed by 4 bases and 4 bases, with 10 bases remaining between them. CDR3 nucleotides: TGTGCCAGCAGCTCGCGGATGGGAGAGACCCAGTACTTC. It translates to CASSSRMGETQYF.

This clone showed up just a few times. CDR3 sequence (DNA): TGTGCCAGCAGCTTGGACAGGGGTGGTAATTCACCCCTCCACTTT. This gives the protein CASSLDRGGNSPLHF. The V and J genes are TRBV7-6 and TRBJ1-6; TRBD1 matches at 9 bases. The J segment lost 6 bases and the V segment lost 3 bases, leaving 3 bases of the junction unmatched. Germline V gene data show CDR1 as SGHVS and CDR2 as FNYEAQ. This CDR3 is 15 amino acids long.

In its sample, this clone was seen once. CDR3: CASSLGGYNTGELFF. CDR3 nucleotide sequence: TGTGCCAGCAGCTTAGGAGGCTATAACACCGGGGAGCTGTTTTTT. The chain couples TRBV7-9 to TRBJ2-2, with D hard to call. This CDR3 is 15 amino acids long. V shed 1 base and J shed 2 bases, with 8 bases lying between them. Per germline, CDR1 SEHNR and CDR2 FQNEAQ (reference sequence).

The chain recombines TRBV10-2 with TRBJ1-5; tentatively, D is TRBD1 (5 bases). CDR1 and CDR2 (germline): WSHSY, SAAADI. V dropped 6 bases and J dropped 2 bases, with 11 bases sitting between them. This CDR3 comprises 14 residues. The CDR3: CASSPRGGNQPQHF. The CDR3 DNA reads TGCGCCAGCAGCCCACGGGGCGGCAATCAGCCCCAGCATTTT.

The chain has TRBV6-4 and TRBJ1-2; 7 nucleotides line up with TRBD1. The CDR3 contains 14 residues. Trimming removed 2 bases from V and 4 bases from J; junction bases left unmatched: 4. Germline lookup yields CDR1 MRHNA and CDR2 SNTAGT. CDR3 sequence reads: CASSDGTASYGYTF. The CDR3 nucleotides are TGTGCCAGCAGTGACGGGACAGCTTCCTATGGCTACACCTTC.

This clone was seen a few times. The chain recombines TRBV19 with TRBJ2-5, with 11 bases identical to TRBD2. The CDR3 extends over 16 amino acids. In germline, CDR1 is LNHDA, CDR2 SQIVND (reference sequence). Trimming at V came to 1 base and at J to 3 bases, leaving 4 bases not matched to a gene. CDR3 loop: CASSIGPTSGEETQYF. CDR3 coding DNA: TGTGCCAGTAGTATAGGCCCGACTAGCGGGGAAGAGACCCAGTACTTC.

V and J are TRBV19 and TRBJ1-6; the D gene is possibly TRBD1 (5 bases). CDR3 length: 14 amino acids. V was pared by 3 bases and J by 8 bases, with 11 bases between. CDR1 and CDR2 (germline): LNHDA, SQIVND (reference sequence). CDR3 nucleotide sequence: TGTGCCAGTAGTATCGGGGGTGTAGATTCACCCCTCCACTTT. Translating gives CASSIGGVDSPLHF.